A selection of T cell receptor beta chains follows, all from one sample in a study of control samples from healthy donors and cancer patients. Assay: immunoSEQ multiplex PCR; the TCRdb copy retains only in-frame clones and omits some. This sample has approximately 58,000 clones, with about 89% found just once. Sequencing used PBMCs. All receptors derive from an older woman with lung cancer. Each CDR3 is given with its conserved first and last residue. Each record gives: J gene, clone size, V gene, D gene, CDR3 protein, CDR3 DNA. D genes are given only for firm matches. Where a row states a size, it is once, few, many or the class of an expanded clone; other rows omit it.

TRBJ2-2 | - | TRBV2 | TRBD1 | CAIRTGRNTGELFF | TGTGCCATCCGGACAGGGCGGAACACCGGGGAGCTGTTTTTT
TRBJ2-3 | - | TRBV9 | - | CASSVGASSADTQYF | TGTGCCAGCAGCGTAGGGGCCTCCTCCGCAGATACGCAGTATTTT
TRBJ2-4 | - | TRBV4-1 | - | CASSHLEKTGIAKNIQYF | TGCGCCAGCAGCCACCTCGAAAAGACAGGAATAGCCAAAAACATTCAGTACTTC
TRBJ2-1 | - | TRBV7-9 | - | CASSFLPLSSYNEQFF | TGTGCCAGCAGCTTTTTGCCTCTGAGCTCCTACAATGAGCAGTTCTTC
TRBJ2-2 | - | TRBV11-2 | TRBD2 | CASSHYQGLAGARHGELFF | TGTGCCAGCAGCCATTATCAGGGACTAGCGGGAGCTCGGCACGGGGAGCTGTTTTTT
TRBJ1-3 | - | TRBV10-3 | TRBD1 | CAIRPYTTGSGNTIYF | TGTGCCATCAGACCCTATACGACAGGGTCTGGAAACACCATATATTTT
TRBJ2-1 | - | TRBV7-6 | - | CASSLSRVFYNEQFF | TGTGCCAGCAGCTTAAGTAGGGTTTTCTACAATGAGCAGTTCTTC
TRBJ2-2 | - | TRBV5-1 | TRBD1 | CATRTGDITGELFF | TGCGCCACCCGGACAGGGGATATCACCGGGGAGCTGTTTTTT
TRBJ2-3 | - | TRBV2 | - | CASSVWQGPTDTQYF | TGTGCCAGCAGTGTGTGGCAGGGCCCCACAGATACGCAGTATTTT
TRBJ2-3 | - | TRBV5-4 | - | CASSLSSKDTQYF | TGTGCCAGCAGCTTGAGTTCGAAAGATACGCAGTATTTT
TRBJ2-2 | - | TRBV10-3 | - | CAITRTSANTGELFF | TGTGCCATCACTAGGACGAGCGCGAACACCGGGGAGCTGTTTTTT
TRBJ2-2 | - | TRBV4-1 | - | CASSHDRATGELFF | TGCGCCAGCAGCCACGACAGAGCCACCGGGGAGCTGTTTTTT
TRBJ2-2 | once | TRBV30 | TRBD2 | CAWSVTSGGNTRGGELFF | TGTGCCTGGAGTGTAACTAGCGGGGGGAATACTAGGGGCGGGGAGCTGTTTTTT
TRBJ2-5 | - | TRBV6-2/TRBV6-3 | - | CASSHNPGGSETQYF | TGTGCCAGCAGTCACAATCCAGGGGGGTCGGAGACCCAGTACTTC
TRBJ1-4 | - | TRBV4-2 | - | CASSQGRGGEKLFF | TGTGCCAGCAGCCAGGGCAGGGGTGGGGAAAAACTGTTTTTT
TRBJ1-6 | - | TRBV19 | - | CASRESNSPLHF | TGTGCCAGTAGGGAGTCCAATTCACCCCTCCACTTT
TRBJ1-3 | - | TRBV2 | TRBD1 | CASSESPWTGKGNTIYF | TGTGCCAGCAGCGAATCCCCTTGGACAGGGAAAGGAAACACCATATATTTT
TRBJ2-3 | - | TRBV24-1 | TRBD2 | CATSGLGGGDRDTQYF | TGTGCCACCAGTGGATTGGGGGGGGGAGATCGGGATACGCAGTATTTT
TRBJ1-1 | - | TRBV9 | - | CASSVEGSRTEAFF | TGTGCCAGCAGCGTAGAGGGGTCGCGCACTGAAGCTTTCTTT
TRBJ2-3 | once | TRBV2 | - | CASSGSWGTDTQYF | TGTGCCAGCAGTGGATCTTGGGGGACCGATACGCAGTATTTT
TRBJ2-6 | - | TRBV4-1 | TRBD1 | CASSQPDRAGANVLTF | TGCGCCAGCAGCCAACCAGACAGGGCTGGGGCCAACGTCCTGACTTTC
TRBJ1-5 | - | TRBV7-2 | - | CASSLIVLSNQPQHF | TGTGCCAGCAGCTTAATTGTGTTGAGCAATCAGCCCCAGCATTTT
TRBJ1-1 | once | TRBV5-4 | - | CASSPGVVDVTEAFF | TGTGCCAGCAGCCCAGGGGTAGTCGATGTCACTGAAGCTTTCTTT
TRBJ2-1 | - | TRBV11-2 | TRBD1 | CASSWGQVRRYNEQFF | TGTGCCAGCAGCTGGGGACAGGTAAGGAGATACAATGAGCAGTTCTTC
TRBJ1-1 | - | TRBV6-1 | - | CASSEGSMSEAFF | TGTGCCAGCAGTGAAGGCAGTATGAGTGAAGCTTTCTTT
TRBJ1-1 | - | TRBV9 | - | CASSVRGWNTEAFF | TGTGCCAGCAGCGTTCGGGGGTGGAACACTGAAGCTTTCTTT
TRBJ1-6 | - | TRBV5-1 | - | CASTYLGGSNSPLHF | TGCGCCAGCACCTACCTGGGGGGTTCCAATTCACCCCTCCACTTT
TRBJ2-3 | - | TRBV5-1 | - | CASSLPQTLPNSTDTQYF | TGCGCCAGCAGCTTACCACAGACCCTTCCAAATAGCACAGATACGCAGTATTTT
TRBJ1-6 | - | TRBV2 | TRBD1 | CASGDRGPPLHF | TGTGCCAGCGGGGACAGGGGGCCCCCCCTCCACTTT
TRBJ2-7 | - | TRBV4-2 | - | CASSQWSGSRYEQYF | TGTGCCAGCAGCCAATGGTCCGGGAGCAGGTACGAGCAGTACTTC
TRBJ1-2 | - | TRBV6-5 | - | CASSFANNYGYTF | TGTGCCAGCAGCTTTGCCAATAACTATGGCTACACCTTC
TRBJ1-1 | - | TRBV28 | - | CASTDAGAGNTEAFF | TGTGCCAGCACCGACGCGGGGGCGGGGAACACTGAAGCTTTCTTT
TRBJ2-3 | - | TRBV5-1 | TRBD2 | CASSPRGLYTDTQYF | TGCGCCAGCAGCCCGAGGGGACTATACACAGATACGCAGTATTTT
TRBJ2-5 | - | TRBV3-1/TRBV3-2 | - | CASSHDKETQYF | TGTGCCAGCAGCCACGACAAAGAGACCCAGTACTTC
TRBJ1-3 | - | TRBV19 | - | CASSIRGTPGSGNTIYF | TGTGCCAGTAGTATAAGAGGGACTCCTGGCTCTGGAAACACCATATATTTT
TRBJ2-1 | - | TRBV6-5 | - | CASRQDSYNEQFF | TGTGCCAGCAGGCAGGACTCCTACAATGAGCAGTTCTTC
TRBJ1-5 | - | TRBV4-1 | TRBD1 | CASSLGQGSGNQPQHF | TGCGCCAGCAGCCTGGGACAGGGCAGCGGCAATCAGCCCCAGCATTTT
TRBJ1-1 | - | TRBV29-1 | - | CSVRPGGMNTEAFF | TGCAGCGTTCGGCCGGGCGGTATGAACACTGAAGCTTTCTTT
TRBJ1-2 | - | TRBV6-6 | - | CASSYGGAGTYGYTF | TGTGCCAGCAGTTACGGCGGGGCAGGGACCTATGGCTACACCTTC